One and the same sample provided the 26 T cell receptor beta chains below, sequenced in a study of T-cell memory formation after mild COVID-19. TCRdb re-analysed the 5' RACE reads in MiXCR, keeping a single row per CDR3 protein. Of about half a million distinct CDR3 sequences listed, about 20% are singletons. Sequencing was performed on PBMCs or a T cell subset sorted from them (not recorded which). The origin of the receptors is an adult woman who had mild COVID-19 (a few samples of this study predate the infection). Cell type and time point are not known.

This clonotype turned up a few times. The rearrangement uses TRBV6-5 and TRBJ1-5, with unresolved D. This CDR3 is 11 amino acids long. CDR1 and CDR2 (germline): MNHEY, SVGAGI. Trimming cost V 6 bases and J 7 bases, with 7 bases left between them. The chain's CDR3 is CASRSKQPQHF. CDR3 sequence (DNA): TGTGCCAGCAGGTCGAAACAGCCCCAGCATTTT.

The chain uses TRBV5-1 and TRBJ2-3; D gene unclear. The CDR3 has 17 residues. Trimming stripped 0 bases from V and 0 bases from J, with 14 bases between. Germline CDR1 reads SGHRS; CDR2 reads YFSETQ. The CDR3 spells CASSLGVSVPSTDTQYF. In DNA, the CDR3 is TGCGCCAGCAGCTTGGGAGTAAGCGTCCCTAGCACAGATACGCAGTATTTT.

This chain joins TRBV2 and TRBJ2-1, with 8 bases lining up with TRBD2. Germline CDR1 and CDR2: SNHLY and FYNNEI. Trimming at V came to 11 bases and at J to 6 bases, leaving 9 bases not matched to a gene. This CDR3 is 13 amino acids long. CDR3 coding DNA: TGTGCCGGACGGGGGGGCCTTTCCAATGAGCAGTTCTTC. This codes for CAGRGGLSNEQFF.

This chain connects TRBV7-2 to TRBJ2-5; a weak D match, TRBD2 (6 bases). The length of the CDR3 is 17 residues. Per the germline V gene, CDR1 is SGHTA and CDR2 is FQGNSA. Trimming stripped 5 bases from V and 2 bases from J, with 21 bases between. As DNA, the CDR3 is TGTGCCAGCAGCCCGTTTGGGGGATGGGCGGGGCAAGAGACCCAGTACTTC. Protein sequence: CASSPFGGWAGQETQYF.

In its sample, this clonotype was seen a few times. V and J are TRBV25-1 and TRBJ1-1; D is ambiguous. CDR3 length equals 17 residues. V was cut by 6 bases and J by 1 base, with 21 bases left in between. Per germline, CDR1 MGHDK and CDR2 SYGVNS. The CDR3: CASSPIRTGGWNTEAFF. The DNA of the CDR3 is TGTGCCAGCAGCCCGATTCGGACGGGAGGCTGGAACACTGAAGCTTTCTTT.

Written as DNA, the CDR3 is TGTGCCAGCAGCTTAGAAGAGGGTTGGAACACTGAAGCTTTCTTT. This codes for CASSLEEGWNTEAFF. V is TRBV7-9 and J is TRBJ1-1, with D unresolved. The germline V gene encodes CDR1 SEHNR and CDR2 FQNEAQ (reference sequence). The CDR3 is 15 amino acids. Trimming stripped 1 base from V and 1 base from J, with 10 bases between.

The chain couples TRBV27 to TRBJ2-7, with 9 positions matching TRBD1. With 6 bases clipped from V and 2 bases from J, the junction kept 5 bases outside the gene matches. Germline CDR1 reads MNHEY; CDR2 reads SMNVEV (reference sequence). This CDR3 is built from 14 residues. The CDR3 reads CASRTGQGTYEQYF. CDR3 nucleotides: TGTGCCAGCAGGACGGGACAGGGCACCTACGAGCAGTACTTC.

V and J are TRBV6-1 and TRBJ1-5, with D maybe TRBD1 (5 bases). The V gene lost 7 bases and the J gene lost 2 bases, with 15 bases spanning the gap. Per the germline V gene, CDR1 is MNHNS and CDR2 is SASEGT. The CDR3 is 15 residues long. The CDR3 loop reads CASTLAGYGNQPQHF. The CDR3 coding sequence is TGTGCCAGCACTCTCGCAGGGTACGGCAATCAGCCCCAGCATTTT.

This clonotype came up many times. This chain links TRBV14 with TRBJ2-7; D perhaps matches TRBD1 (7 bases). CDR1 is SGHDN and CDR2 is FVKESK in the germline V gene. This CDR3 contains 11 residues. The CDR3 reads CARDSSYEQYF. Written as DNA, the CDR3 is TGTGCGCGGGACAGTTCCTACGAGCAGTACTTC.

This clonotype was seen a few times. The junction shows a germline mismatch at one end, possibly a read error. This chain's CDR3 is CDSSLPDYNSPLHF. CDR3 DNA: TGTGACAGCAGCTTACCGGATTATAATTCACCCCTCCACTTT. The chain uses TRBV7-9 and TRBJ1-6; D is undetermined. Germline V lookup: CDR1 SEHNR, CDR2 FQNEAQ (reference sequence). This CDR3 spans 14 amino acids.

This chain connects TRBV20-1 to TRBJ2-7, with 11 bases fitting TRBD2. Germline loops: CDR1 DFQATT, CDR2 SNEGSKA (reference sequence). J lost 4 bases, V lost 0 bases, and 5 bases had no gene match. The CDR3 loop spans 15 amino acids. The CDR3 coding sequence is TGCAGTGCTAGAGATGGGACTAGCGGAACTTACGAGCAGTACTTC. Residues: CSARDGTSGTYEQYF.

This clonotype appeared many times. The chain employs TRBV7-9 and TRBJ2-5; D may correspond to TRBD1 or TRBD2 (5 bases each). V lost 2 bases and J 4 bases, leaving 11 bases between the germline ends. Germline assignment: CDR1 SEHNR and CDR2 FQNEAQ (reference sequence). This CDR3 comprises 14 residues. CDR3 residues: CASSLSGTIETQYF. The DNA of the CDR3 is TGTGCCAGCAGCTTATCGGGGACGATAGAGACCCAGTACTTC.

This clonotype showed up just a few times. CDR3 sequence: CASSQEPRGLAGAPQPSYEQYF. For the CDR3, the DNA is TGTGCCAGCAGCCAAGAGCCCAGGGGACTAGCGGGAGCTCCCCAACCTTCCTACGAGCAGTACTTC. The chain couples TRBV4-2 to TRBJ2-7, with TRBD2 matching over 14 bases. After removal of 0 bases from V and 1 base from J, the junction contained 17 bases not matched to a gene. Germline-derived CDR1 and CDR2 are LGHNA and YNFKEQ. The CDR3 is 22 residues long.

The rearrangement joins TRBV12-3 or TRBV12-4 to TRBJ2-3; the match to TRBD1 covers 7 bases. The CDR3 spans 16 residues. Trimming at V came to 6 bases and at J to 0 bases, leaving 9 bases not matched to a gene. CDR3: CASSTVGTASTDTQYF. CDR3 in DNA: TGTGCCAGCAGCACTGTAGGGACAGCAAGCACAGATACGCAGTATTTT.

The chain employs TRBV2 and TRBJ2-2, with 7 bases that match TRBD1. Germline lookup yields CDR1 SNHLY and CDR2 FYNNEI. Trimming removed 10 bases from V and 6 bases from J; junction bases left unmatched: 8. The CDR3 loop spans 13 amino acids. CDR3 protein: CATRQGLPGELFF. The DNA for the CDR3 is TGTGCCACCCGACAGGGATTGCCCGGGGAGCTGTTTTTT.

This clonotype occurred a few times. The chain is built from TRBV7-2 and TRBJ2-7; 7 positions agree with TRBD2. CDR1 SGHTA and CDR2 FQGNSA come from the germline V gene. This CDR3 spans 15 amino acids. V lost 3 bases to trimming and J lost 3 bases; unmatched junction nucleotides: 8. CDR3 residues: CASSLGFGGGYEQYF. The CDR3 DNA is TGTGCCAGCAGCTTGGGTTTTGGCGGGGGCTACGAGCAGTACTTC.

There are a few counts of this clonotype. The chain couples TRBV7-2 to TRBJ1-2; 10 bases are shared with TRBD1. V was clipped by 3 bases and J by 8 bases; unmatched bases: 3. The CDR3 extends over 13 amino acids. The germline CDR1 and CDR2 sequences are SGHTA and FQGNSA. The CDR3 DNA follows: TGTGCCAGCAGCTTCGGACAGGGGGAAGGCTACACCTTC. This gives the protein CASSFGQGEGYTF.

This chain links TRBV5-4 with TRBJ1-2, with 7 bases lining up with TRBD1. J lost 8 bases, V lost 3 bases, and 4 bases had no gene match. The CDR3 has 12 amino acids. Per the germline V gene, CDR1 is SGHNT and CDR2 is YYREEE (reference sequence). In DNA, the CDR3 is TGTGCCAGCAGCTGGAACAGGGGCGGCTACACCTTC. The encoded protein is CASSWNRGGYTF.

The rearrangement uses TRBV21-1 and TRBJ2-7; the table's D call, TRBD2, was not checked against the DNA. TRBV21-1 is labeled a pseudogene. This CDR3 comprises 16 residues. The CDR3 here is CASSKGGRALTYEQYF. The DNA for the CDR3 is TGTGCCAGCAGCAAAGGAGGCAGGGCCCTCACCTACGAGCAGTACTTC.

This clonotype appeared a few times. The chain uses TRBV7-3 and TRBJ2-6; D may be TRBD1 (6 bases). CDR1 and CDR2 from the germline V gene are SGHTA and FQGTGA. V was pared by 4 bases and J by 4 bases, with 14 bases between. CDR3 size: 16 residues. The CDR3 protein is CASSSRAGDGANVLTF. DNA of the CDR3: TGTGCCAGCAGCTCCCGGGCAGGGGACGGGGCCAACGTCCTGACTTTC.

The chain joins TRBV14 to TRBJ2-7; no firm D call. Trimming took 8 bases from V and 0 from J, leaving 8 bases between them. CDR3 length equals 12 residues. Germline values: CDR1 SGHDN, CDR2 FVKESK. The CDR3 region is CASAAYSYEQYF. CDR3 in DNA: TGTGCCAGCGCGGCTTACTCCTACGAGCAGTACTTC.

J is TRBJ2-7 and V is TRBV7-8, with TRBD2 matching 8 bases. After removal of 0 bases from V and 0 bases from J, the junction contained 10 bases not matched to a gene. The CDR3 extends over 18 amino acids. Germline V gene data show CDR1 as SGHVS and CDR2 as FQNEAQ. This CDR3 is CASSLAAQLSGSSYEQYF. The DNA of the CDR3 is TGTGCCAGCAGCTTAGCAGCCCAACTGAGCGGGAGCTCCTACGAGCAGTACTTC.

CDR3 nucleotide sequence: TGTGCCAGCAGCCCTGACCCGGATCGGTGGGACACTGAAGCTTTCTTT. Translating it yields CASSPDPDRWDTEAFF. The rearrangement joins TRBV7-9 to TRBJ1-1; D is unclear. Per the germline V gene, CDR1 is SEHNR and CDR2 is FQNEAQ (reference sequence). V gave up 5 bases and J gave up 3 bases, with 19 bases separating them. The CDR3 is 16 amino acids.

Many counts were recorded for this clonotype. The rearrangement uses TRBV5-1 and TRBJ2-7, with TRBD1 matching 9 bases. Germline V gives CDR1 SGHRS, CDR2 YFSETQ. The CDR3 length is 14 residues. Losses at the gene ends were 1 base for V and 2 bases for J; bases not matched to a gene: 1. This chain's CDR3 is CASSLTGGAYEQYF. The CDR3 bases are TGCGCCAGCAGCTTGACAGGGGGCGCCTACGAGCAGTACTTC.

The chain uses TRBV5-5 and TRBJ2-1, with 10 positions matching TRBD2. This CDR3 is 16 amino acids long. V shed 1 base and J 3 bases; nucleotides not matched to a gene: 4. CDR1 and CDR2 (germline): SGHKS, YYEKEE (reference sequence). The CDR3 is CASSLFKRGGYNEQFF. The CDR3 DNA follows: TGTGCCAGCAGCTTGTTTAAGCGGGGGGGCTACAATGAGCAGTTCTTC.

This clonotype was seen a handful of times. The chain links TRBV3-1 to TRBJ2-5; maybe TRBD2 (6 bases). The germline CDR1 and CDR2 sequences are LGHDT and YNNKEL (reference sequence). V was clipped by 1 base and J by 1 base, with 13 bases between them. The CDR3 is 16 amino acids. The CDR3 DNA reads TGTGCCAGCAGCCAAGGACTAGTTACAACCCAAGAGACCCAGTACTTC. Translated: CASSQGLVTTQETQYF.